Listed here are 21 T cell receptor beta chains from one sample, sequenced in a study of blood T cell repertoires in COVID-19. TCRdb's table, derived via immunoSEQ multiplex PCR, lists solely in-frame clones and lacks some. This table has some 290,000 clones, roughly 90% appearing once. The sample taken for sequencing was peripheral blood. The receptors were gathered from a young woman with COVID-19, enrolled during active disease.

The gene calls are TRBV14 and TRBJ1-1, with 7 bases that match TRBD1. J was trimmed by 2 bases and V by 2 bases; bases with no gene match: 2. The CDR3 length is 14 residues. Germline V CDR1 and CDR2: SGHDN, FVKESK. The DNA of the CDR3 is TGTGCCAGCAGCCAACAGGGGGTAAACACTGAAGCTTTCTTT. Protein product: CASSQQGVNTEAFF.

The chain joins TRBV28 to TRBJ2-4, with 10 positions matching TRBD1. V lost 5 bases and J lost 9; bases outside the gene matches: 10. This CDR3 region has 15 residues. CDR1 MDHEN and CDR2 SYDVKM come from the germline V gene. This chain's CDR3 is CASSLGTGEGSIQYF. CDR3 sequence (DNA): TGTGCCAGCAGTCTTGGGACAGGGGAAGGAAGCATTCAGTACTTC.

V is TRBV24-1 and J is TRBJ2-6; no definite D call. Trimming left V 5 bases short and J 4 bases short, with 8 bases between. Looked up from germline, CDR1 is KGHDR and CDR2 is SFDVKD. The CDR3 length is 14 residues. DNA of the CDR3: TGTGCCACCAGTGCCGAGGCGGGGGCCAACGTCCTGACTTTC. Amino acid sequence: CATSAEAGANVLTF.

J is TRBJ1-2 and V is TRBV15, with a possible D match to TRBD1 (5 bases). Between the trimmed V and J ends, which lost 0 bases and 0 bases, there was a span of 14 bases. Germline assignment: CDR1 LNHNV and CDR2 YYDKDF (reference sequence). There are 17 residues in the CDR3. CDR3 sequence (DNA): TGTGCCACCAGCAGAGATCCCGCAGGGAATGCTAACTATGGCTACACCTTC. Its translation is CATSRDPAGNANYGYTF.

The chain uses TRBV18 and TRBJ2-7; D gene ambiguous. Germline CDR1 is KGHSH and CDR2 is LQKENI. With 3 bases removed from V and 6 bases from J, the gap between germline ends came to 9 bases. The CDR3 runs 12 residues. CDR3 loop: CASSPLPGEQYF. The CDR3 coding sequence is TGTGCCAGCTCACCCCTACCGGGCGAGCAGTACTTC.

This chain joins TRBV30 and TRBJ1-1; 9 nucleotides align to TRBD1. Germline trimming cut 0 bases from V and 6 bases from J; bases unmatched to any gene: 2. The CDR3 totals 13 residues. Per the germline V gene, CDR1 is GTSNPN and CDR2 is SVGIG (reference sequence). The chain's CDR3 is CAWSVRQGAEAFF. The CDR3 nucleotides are TGTGCCTGGAGTGTACGACAGGGGGCTGAAGCTTTCTTT.

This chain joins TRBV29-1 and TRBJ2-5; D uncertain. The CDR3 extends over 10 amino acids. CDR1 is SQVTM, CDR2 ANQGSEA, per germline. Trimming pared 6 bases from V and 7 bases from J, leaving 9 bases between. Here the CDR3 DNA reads TGCAGCGTCGTTTCAGGGACCCAGTACTTC. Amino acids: CSVVSGTQYF.

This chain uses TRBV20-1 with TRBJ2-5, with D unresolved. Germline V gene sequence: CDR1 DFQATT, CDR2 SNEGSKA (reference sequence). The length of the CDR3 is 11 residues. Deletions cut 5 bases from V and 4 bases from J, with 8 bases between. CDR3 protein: CSALPPETQYF. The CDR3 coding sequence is TGCAGTGCTCTACCCCCAGAGACCCAGTACTTC.

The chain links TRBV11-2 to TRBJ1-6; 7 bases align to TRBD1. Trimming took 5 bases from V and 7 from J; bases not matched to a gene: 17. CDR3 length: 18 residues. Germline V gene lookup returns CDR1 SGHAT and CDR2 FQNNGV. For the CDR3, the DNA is TGTGCCAGCAGCCAAATTACGGACAGGTCAATCGGAAATTCACCCCTCCACTTT. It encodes CASSQITDRSIGNSPLHF. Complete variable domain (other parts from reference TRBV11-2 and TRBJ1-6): EAGVAQSPRYKIIEKRQSVAFWCNPISGHATLYWYQQILGQGPKLLIQFQNNGVVDDSQLPKDRFSAERLKGVDSTLKIQPAKLEDSAVYLCASSQITDRSIGNSPLHFGNGTRLTVT.

The DNA of the CDR3 is TGTGCCAGCAACCCAGGGGGAGGTCCGACGGAGCTGTTTTTT. Translating gives CASNPGGGPTELFF. The V call is TRBV21-1, the J call TRBJ2-2; the table assigns TRBD1, which was not confirmed against the DNA. TRBV21-1 is termed a pseudogene. The CDR3 covers 14 residues.

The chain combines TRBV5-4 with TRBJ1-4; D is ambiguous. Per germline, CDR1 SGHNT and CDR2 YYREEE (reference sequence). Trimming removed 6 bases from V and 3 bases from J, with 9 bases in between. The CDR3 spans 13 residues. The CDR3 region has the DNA TGTGCCAGCAAAGAGGTTTCTAATGAAAAACTGTTTTTT. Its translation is CASKEVSNEKLFF.

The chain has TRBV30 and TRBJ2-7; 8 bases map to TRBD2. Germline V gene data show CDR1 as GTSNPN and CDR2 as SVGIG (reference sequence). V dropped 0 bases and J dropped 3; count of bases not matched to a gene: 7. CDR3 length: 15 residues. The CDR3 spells CAWSVKTGRDYEQYF. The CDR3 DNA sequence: TGTGCCTGGAGTGTAAAGACCGGGAGGGACTACGAGCAGTACTTC. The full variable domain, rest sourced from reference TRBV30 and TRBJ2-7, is SQTIHQWPATLVQPVGSPLSLECTVEGTSNPNLYWYRQAAGRGLQLLFYSVGIGQISSEVPQNLSASRPQDRQFILSSKKLLLSDSGFYLCAWSVKTGRDYEQYFGPGTRLTVT.

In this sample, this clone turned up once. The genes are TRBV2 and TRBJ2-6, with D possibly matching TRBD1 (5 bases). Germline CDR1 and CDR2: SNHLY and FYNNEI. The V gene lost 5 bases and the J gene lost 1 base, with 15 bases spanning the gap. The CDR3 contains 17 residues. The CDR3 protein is CASSFRQLASGANVLTF. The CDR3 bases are TGTGCCAGCAGTTTTAGACAGTTGGCGTCTGGGGCCAACGTCCTGACTTTC.

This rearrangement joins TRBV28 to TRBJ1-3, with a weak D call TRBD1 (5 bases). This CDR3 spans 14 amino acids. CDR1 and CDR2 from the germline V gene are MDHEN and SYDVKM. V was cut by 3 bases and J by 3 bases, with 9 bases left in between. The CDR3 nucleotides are TGTGCCAGCAGTTTGAGGGGAGGTGGAAACACCATATATTTT. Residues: CASSLRGGGNTIYF. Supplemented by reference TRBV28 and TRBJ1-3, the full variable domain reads DVKVTQSSRYLVKRTGEKVFLECVQDMDHENMFWYRQDPGLGLRLIYFSYDVKMKEKGDIPEGYSVSREKKERFSLILESASTNQTSMYLCASSLRGGGNTIYFGEGSWLTVV.

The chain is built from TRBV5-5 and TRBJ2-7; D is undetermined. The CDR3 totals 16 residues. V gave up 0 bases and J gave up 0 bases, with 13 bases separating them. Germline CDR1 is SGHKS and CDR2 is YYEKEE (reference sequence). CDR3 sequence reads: CASSLAGQAGSYEQYF. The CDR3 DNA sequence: TGTGCCAGCAGCTTGGCTGGGCAGGCTGGCTCCTACGAGCAGTACTTC.

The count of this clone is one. CDR3 DNA sequence: TGTGCCAGCAGCTCCTGGACTAGCGGAGGAGAGTACTTC. Protein product: CASSSWTSGGEYF. The chain couples TRBV7-2 to TRBJ2-5; 10 nucleotides agree with TRBD2. CDR3 size: 13 residues. V trimming: 4 bases; J trimming: 12 bases; junction bases outside the gene matches: 8. The germline CDR1 and CDR2 sequences are SGHTA and FQGNSA.

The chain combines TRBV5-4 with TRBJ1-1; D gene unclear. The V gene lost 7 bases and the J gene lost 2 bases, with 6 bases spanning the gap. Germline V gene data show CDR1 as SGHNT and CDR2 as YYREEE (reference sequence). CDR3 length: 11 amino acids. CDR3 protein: CASGSNTEAFF. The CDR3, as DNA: TGTGCCAGCGGGAGCAACACTGAAGCTTTCTTT.

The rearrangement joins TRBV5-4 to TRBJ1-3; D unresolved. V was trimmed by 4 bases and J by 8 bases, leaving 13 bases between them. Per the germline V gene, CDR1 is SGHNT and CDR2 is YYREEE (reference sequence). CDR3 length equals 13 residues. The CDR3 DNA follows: TGTGCCAGCAGCGAGCAGGTTAAAGACACCATATATTTT. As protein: CASSEQVKDTIYF. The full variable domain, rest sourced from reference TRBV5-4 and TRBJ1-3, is ETGVTQSPTHLIKTRGQQVTLRCSSQSGHNTVSWYQQALGQGPQFIFQYYREEENGRGNFPPRFSGLQFPNYSSELNVNALELDDSALYLCASSEQVKDTIYFGEGSWLTVV.

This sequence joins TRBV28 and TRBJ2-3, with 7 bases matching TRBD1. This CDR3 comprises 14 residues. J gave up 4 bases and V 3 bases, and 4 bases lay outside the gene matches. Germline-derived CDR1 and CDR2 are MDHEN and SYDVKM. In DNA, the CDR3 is TGTGCCAGCAGTTTCCTACAGGGGTCAGATACGCAGTATTTT. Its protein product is CASSFLQGSDTQYF.

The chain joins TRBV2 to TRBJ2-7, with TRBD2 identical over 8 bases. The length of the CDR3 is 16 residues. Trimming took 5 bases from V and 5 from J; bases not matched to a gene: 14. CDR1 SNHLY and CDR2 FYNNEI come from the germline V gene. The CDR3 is CASSRTVSGSNNEQYF. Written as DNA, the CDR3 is TGTGCCAGCAGTCGGACGGTGAGCGGGAGTAACAACGAGCAGTACTTC.

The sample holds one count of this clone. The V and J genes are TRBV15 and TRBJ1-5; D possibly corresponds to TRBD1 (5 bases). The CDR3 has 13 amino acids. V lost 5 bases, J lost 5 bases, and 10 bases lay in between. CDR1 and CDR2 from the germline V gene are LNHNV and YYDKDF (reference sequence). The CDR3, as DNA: TGTGCCACCAGCGGCAGGGTGGATCAGCCCCAGCATTTT. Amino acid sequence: CATSGRVDQPQHF.